This TCR beta chain was captured in a study of T cell repertoires in cytomegalovirus infection. On the study more broadly: Well-studied HLA-B-restricted epitopes and recently identified HLA-C-restricted epitopes of CMV were both used in the study. CMV infection and matching HLA type were both indicated by public TCR beta signatures. General observations from the study: HLA-C-restricted, CMV-specific TCR beta clonotypes were dominant ex vivo. Pooled public TCR beta family frequency picked out CMV carriers with the relevant HLA.

Comments on this clonotype: Its antigen is unknown.

One entry per CDR3 protein, called by TCRdb with MiXCR from the reads. The sample lists tens of thousands of distinct CDR3 sequences; around 18% were seen once. Germline loops: CDR1 SGHNT, CDR2 YYREEE (reference sequence). CDR3 length: 19 residues. V lost 3 bases and J lost 4; bases outside the gene matches: 12. The sample in question was CD8+ T cells from cultured PBMCs, obtained from culture after CMV antigen stimulation. This chain links TRBV5-4 with TRBJ2-2; 13 positions agree with TRBD2. The source of this sequence is a human donor in good health (CMV status not recorded). Some clones in this sample may be carry-over from other donors' samples. The CDR3 loop is CASSYPLAGGLVGTGELFF. The CDR3 DNA is TGTGCCAGCAGCTACCCACTAGCGGGGGGGCTAGTGGGCACCGGGGAGCTGTTTTTT.